The present entry profiles one TCR beta chain with its context. What it binds is unknown. A read error is possible here, since a much larger clone lies one base away. This sample's time point: sample taken at primary tumor resection. Donation came from around 72 patients with untreated early-stage non-small cell lung cancer. The data stem from a study of spatial heterogeneity in lung cancer. Study-level background: Matched bulk RNA-seq gave a T cell module score that correlated strongly with tumor-region TCR transcript counts. Findings of the study overall: It was found that expanded intratumoral alpha and beta TCR counts tracked tumor mutation counts.

Each TCR cDNA molecule bore a unique molecular identifier. In TCRdb, the 5' RACE reads were re-called with MiXCR into one record per CDR3 protein. Of under 15,000 distinct CDR3 sequences listed, roughly 5.2% are singletons. There are 11 residues in the CDR3. Germline CDR1 SGHTA, CDR2 FQGNSA. The TCR sequence derives from a male donor with early-stage non-small cell lung cancer. The rearrangement joins TRBV7-2 to TRBJ1-2; unclear D gene. Sequencing used lung tumor tissue, obtained at surgery. The CDR3 coding sequence is TGTGCCAGCAACTTAATGAGGAGCTACACCTTC. It is translated as CASNLMRSYTF.